The sequence of this TCR beta chain was determined in a study of beta chain features in type 1 diabetes. The CDR3 is 13 residues long. V was clipped by 3 bases and J by 8 bases, with 11 bases between them. From germline, CDR1 is PRHDT and CDR2 FYEKMQ (reference sequence). Since all of the isolated RNA was reverse transcribed, expressed TCRB transcripts were what got sequenced. Naive, central memory and regulatory T cell samples averaged around 3.5 million immunoSEQ reads each. Produced via immunoSEQ multiplex PCR; TCRdb's table is partial and in-frame only. The table records a few hundred thousand clones, roughly 30% of them present only once. One heparinised blood draw, averaging about 120 mL, came from each donor. As to this clone: Its antigen remains unknown.

General study findings and limits: For cells with high TCR expression, cDNA sequencing could yield over-representation. Relative to healthy donors, patients appeared to have naive, central memory and Treg TCRB repertoires that were more similar.

This chain links TRBV13 with TRBJ2-4, with D perhaps matching TRBD1 (6 bases). This sequence originates from a man aged 18 to 29 in good health. Sequenced input: naive CD4+ T cells from blood. CDR3 DNA: TGTGCCAGCAGCTTCACAGGGAGAGACATTCAGTACTTC. The encoded protein is CASSFTGRDIQYF.